One sample yielded the 23 T cell receptor beta chains listed below, sequenced in a study of blood T cell repertoires in COVID-19. Clones were read by immunoSEQ multiplex PCR, and TCRdb kept only the in-frame ones, dropping some. The profile covers around 190,000 clones, with approximately 84% appearing a single time and under 4% taken by the ten largest. The sequencing input was PBMCs or T cells enriched from blood (not recorded which). The source of these receptors is a woman aged 25 to 39 who had recovered from COVID-19.

The chain is built from TRBV6-1 and TRBJ1-4; D uncertain. Trimming left V 3 bases short and J 5 bases short, with 7 bases between. CDR3 length: 13 amino acids. From germline, CDR1 is MNHNS and CDR2 SASEGT. CDR3 nucleotides: TGTGCCAGCAGTGACAGGATAAATGAAAAACTGTTTTTT. It is translated as CASSDRINEKLFF.

The CDR3: CANPSGTFYHEQYF. CDR3 coding DNA: TGTGCCAACCCTTCGGGGACATTTTATCACGAGCAGTACTTC. The chain employs TRBV27 and TRBJ2-7, with D maybe TRBD1 (6 bases). The CDR3 loop spans 14 amino acids. Germline assignment: CDR1 MNHEY and CDR2 SMNVEV (reference sequence). V dropped 10 bases and J dropped 5 bases, with 21 bases sitting between them.

The V call is TRBV2, the J call TRBJ2-5, with 7 nucleotides matching TRBD2. V was pared by 6 bases and J by 0 bases, with 4 bases of the junction left unmatched. Germline V gives CDR1 SNHLY, CDR2 FYNNEI. The CDR3 covers 14 residues. CDR3 protein: CASSPGRYQETQYF. Here the CDR3 DNA reads TGTGCCAGCAGCCCCGGGAGGTACCAAGAGACCCAGTACTTC.

The rearrangement links TRBV27 to TRBJ1-1, with D hard to call. CDR1 is MNHEY and CDR2 is SMNVEV in the germline V gene (reference sequence). The CDR3 is 18 amino acids. Trimming removed 1 base at V and 1 base at J, with 19 bases between. DNA for the CDR3: TGTGCCAGCAGTTTATACTCAGTTCTGAGCGCTGAGAACACTGAAGCTTTCTTT. Translated: CASSLYSVLSAENTEAFF.

On this clone itself: The sample contains more than one DNA sequence encoding this CDR3. The chain employs TRBV18 and TRBJ2-5; D call uncertain. The V and J ends lost 2 bases and 4 bases respectively, with 8 bases between them. Germline loops: CDR1 KGHSH, CDR2 LQKENI. The CDR3 extends over 13 amino acids. The CDR3 loop reads CASSPGGGETQYF. The CDR3 nucleotides read TGTGCCAGCTCACCAGGCGGCGGAGAGACCCAGTACTTC.

J is TRBJ1-5 and V is TRBV6-5; D uncertain. There are 11 residues in the CDR3. Germline lookup yields CDR1 MNHEY and CDR2 SVGAGI. The V and J ends lost 6 bases and 11 bases respectively, with 11 bases between them. CDR3 protein: CASRPDGAQHF. The CDR3 DNA reads as TGTGCCAGCAGGCCGGACGGGGCCCAGCATTTT.

The chain joins TRBV27 to TRBJ1-2; tentatively, D is TRBD1 (5 bases). Germline V gene lookup returns CDR1 MNHEY and CDR2 SMNVEV (reference sequence). Trimming left V 5 bases short and J 4 bases short, with 11 bases between. The CDR3 has 13 amino acids. The CDR3 nucleotides read TGTGCCAGCAGTGAGCGGGGGGGCTATGGCTACACCTTC. It yields the protein CASSERGGYGYTF.

This chain connects TRBV21-1 to TRBJ1-2; the table's D call of TRBD1 was not tested on the DNA. TRBV21-1 has pseudogene status. This CDR3 comprises 17 residues. The CDR3 nucleotides are TGTGCCAGCAGCAACCCGGGACAGGGGGCGATAAGCTATGGCTACACCTTC. As protein: CASSNPGQGAISYGYTF.

For this clone: The same CDR3 arises from other DNA sequences in this sample as well. The chain is built from TRBV29-1 and TRBJ1-2; D gene ambiguous. Trimming stripped 4 bases from V and 0 bases from J, with 6 bases between. Looked up from germline, CDR1 is SQVTM and CDR2 is ANQGSEA. CDR3 length: 12 residues. The CDR3 DNA follows: TGCAGCGTTGGGGGAGCTAACTATGGCTACACCTTC. Encoded protein: CSVGGANYGYTF.

The chain is built from TRBV7-2 and TRBJ1-6; perhaps TRBD1 as D (6 bases). Germline V lookup: CDR1 SGHTA, CDR2 FQGNSA. V lost 5 bases and J 9 bases, leaving 17 bases between the germline ends. The CDR3 is 15 amino acids. The CDR3 DNA follows: TGTGCCAGCAGCGCACAGGGATTTACTGGTTCACCCCTCCACTTT. Protein sequence: CASSAQGFTGSPLHF.

The rearrangement joins TRBV28 to TRBJ1-5, with a possible D match to TRBD1 (5 bases). Germline V gene data show CDR1 as MDHEN and CDR2 as SYDVKM. This CDR3 is 16 amino acids long. The germline V and J ends were trimmed by 3 bases and 9 bases, with 21 bases remaining between them. The CDR3: CASSFGGPSGLWPQHF. CDR3 coding DNA: TGTGCCAGCAGTTTCGGGGGACCCTCGGGACTATGGCCCCAGCATTTT.

The table lists this clone with a count of one. The genes are TRBV5-8 and TRBJ2-7; the D gene is possibly TRBD1 (6 bases). CDR1 is SGHTS and CDR2 is YDEGEE in the germline V gene. V was pared by 0 bases and J by 4 bases, with 11 bases between. The CDR3 is 14 amino acids. The CDR3 bases are TGTGCCAGCAGCTTGGCCAGCAGGGGATACGAGCAGTACTTC. It codes for CASSLASRGYEQYF.

This clone was seen only once. The chain is built from TRBV28 and TRBJ2-4; D gene uncertain. The CDR3 covers 15 residues. V shed 1 base and J shed 0 bases, with 7 bases lying between them. Looked up from germline, CDR1 is MDHEN and CDR2 is SYDVKM. The CDR3, as DNA: TGTGCCAGCAGTTTATTGGAGACAGCCAAAAACATTCAGTACTTC. Its protein product is CASSLLETAKNIQYF.

The DNA for the CDR3 is TGTGCCAGCAGCATAAGACTCCCGTCTAATGAAAAACTGTTTTTT. It is translated as CASSIRLPSNEKLFF. The chain uses TRBV9 and TRBJ1-4; D is uncertain. Per the germline V gene, CDR1 is SGDLS and CDR2 is YYNGEE. The CDR3 loop spans 15 amino acids. The V gene lost 4 bases and the J gene lost 3 bases, with 13 bases spanning the gap.

J is TRBJ2-1 and V is TRBV3-1 (or the pseudogene TRBV3-2); 8 bases align to TRBD2. This CDR3 spans 15 amino acids. CDR1 LGHDT and CDR2 YNNKEL come from the germline V gene (reference sequence). J gave up 7 bases and V 7 bases, and 12 bases lay outside the gene matches. The CDR3 DNA is TGTGCCAGCAATCCCAAGGGCGGGAGGTGGAATGAGCAGTTCTTC. Translating gives CASNPKGGRWNEQFF.

The rearrangement joins TRBV19 to TRBJ2-7; 9 bases are a match to TRBD1. The CDR3 is 14 residues long. Trimming removed 5 bases from V and 3 bases from J; junction bases left unmatched: 5. Germline V CDR1 and CDR2: LNHDA, SQIVND (reference sequence). CDR3 in DNA: TGTGCCAGTAGTGCAACAGGGGGCGACTACGAGCAGTACTTC. This encodes CASSATGGDYEQYF.

This clone occurred a few times. V and J are TRBV29-1 and TRBJ1-1; D is unclear. CDR1 is SQVTM and CDR2 is ANQGSEA in the germline V gene. The CDR3 loop spans 13 amino acids. V was shortened by 0 bases and J by 6 bases, with 11 bases between the two germline ends. The chain's CDR3 is CSVEDYKGAEAFF. In DNA form, the CDR3 reads TGCAGCGTTGAAGATTACAAAGGAGCTGAAGCTTTCTTT.

This chain connects TRBV6-5 to TRBJ1-2; tentatively, D is TRBD1 (6 bases). V was pared by 6 bases and J by 5 bases, with 13 bases between. This CDR3 contains 13 residues. Germline CDR1 MNHEY, CDR2 SVGAGI. The CDR3 nucleotides read TGTGCCAGCAGGGACAGTCAAGGGTATGGCTACACCTTC. It is translated as CASRDSQGYGYTF.

The chain uses TRBV6-2 or TRBV6-3 and TRBJ2-3; the match to TRBD2 covers 10 bases. V lost 2 bases to trimming and J lost 1 base; unmatched junction nucleotides: 0. The CDR3 spans 15 residues. Germline lookup yields CDR1 MNHEY and CDR2 SVGEGT. The chain's CDR3 is CASSYGTSGTDTQYF. In DNA, the CDR3 is TGTGCCAGCAGTTACGGGACTAGCGGCACAGATACGCAGTATTTT.

The chain recombines TRBV11-2 with TRBJ1-2; possibly TRBD1 for D (5 bases). CDR3 size: 11 residues. Germline assignment: CDR1 SGHAT and CDR2 FQNNGV. Between the trimmed V and J ends, which lost 6 bases and 9 bases, there was a span of 11 bases. This CDR3 is CASSLGVSYTF. The CDR3 DNA reads as TGTGCCAGCAGTCTAGGGGTGAGCTACACCTTC.

In this sample, this clone turned up once. CDR3 in amino acids: CASSPREDLGYNSPLHF. CDR3 bases: TGTGCCAGCAGCCCACGGGAGGACCTGGGGTATAATTCACCCCTCCACTTT. The V gene is TRBV13, the J gene TRBJ1-6, with D hard to call. Deletions cut 5 bases from V and 4 bases from J, with 18 bases between. Germline CDR1 and CDR2: PRHDT and FYEKMQ (reference sequence). The CDR3 totals 17 residues. The complete variable domain, with remaining parts taken from reference TRBV13 and TRBJ1-6, reads AAGVIQSPRHLIKEKRETATLKCYPIPRHDTVYWYQQGPGQDPQFLISFYEKMQSDKGSIPDRFSAQQFSDYHSELNMSSLELGDSALYFCASSPREDLGYNSPLHFGNGTRLTVT.

The chain joins TRBV6-5 to TRBJ2-5; D is possibly TRBD1 (6 bases). Germline V gene data show CDR1 as MNHEY and CDR2 as SVGAGI. CDR3 length: 15 amino acids. The V end was cut by 6 bases, the J end by 5 bases, with 19 bases between. CDR3 amino acids: CASRPGTGFGETQYF. DNA for the CDR3: TGTGCCAGCAGGCCAGGAACAGGGTTTGGGGAGACCCAGTACTTC.

The CDR3 nucleotides are TGTGCCAGCTCACCCGAGGGTCTCATAGATTCACCCCTCCACTTT. Translated, it gives CASSPEGLIDSPLHF. The chain employs TRBV18 and TRBJ1-6, with unresolved D. The CDR3 runs 15 residues. Germline CDR1 KGHSH, CDR2 LQKENI. V was cut by 3 bases and J by 8 bases, with 14 bases left in between.